Here is one T cell receptor (beta chain) with its context. As yet, its antigen is unknown. This sample stems from a study of T cell responses to AZD1222 COVID-19 vaccine. V dropped 6 bases and J dropped 1 base, with 13 bases sitting between them. There are 15 residues in the CDR3. CDR1 SNHLY and CDR2 FYNNEI come from the germline V gene. The method was immunoSEQ multiplex PCR; TCRdb's version includes in-frame clones alone and lacks a portion of them. The sample records 130,000 or so clones, 91% being singletons. General observations from the study: Distributed over spike, vaccine-associated CD4 TCRs predominated at 160-218 and 743-854.

Sample: peripheral blood, taken 28 days after the second AZD1222 dose. The chain uses TRBV2 and TRBJ2-1; D unresolved. The TCR comes from an adult who received the AZD1222 COVID-19 vaccine. CDR3 DNA sequence: TGTGCCAGCAGCGATCCCAGGTTGTCCTACAATGAGCAGTTCTTC. It translates to CASSDPRLSYNEQFF.